This T cell receptor (beta chain) derives from a study of blood T cell repertoires in COVID-19. On the study more broadly: Samples taken during acute and convalescent COVID-19 were collected in the United States, Italy and Spain. From T cells, B-cell-depleted T cells, or PBMCs came the material, which was cDNA or gDNA.

In the original processing: It was from reference gene primer amplification that nucleated cell counts were estimated. Data came from immunoSEQ multiplex PCR; TCRdb stores just in-frame clones and leaves some out. Clonal size and the V and J genes are those of that table, whereas D and trimming came from the DNA. The table lists about 210,000 clones, almost 85% of them singletons, with approximately 8% in the top ten. CDR1 and CDR2 from the germline V gene are KGHSH and LQKENI. V lost 2 bases to trimming and J lost 6 bases; unmatched junction nucleotides: 6. This CDR3 is 16 amino acids long. The chain is built from TRBV18 and TRBJ2-2, with 10 bases matching TRBD2. The TCR sequence derives from a woman between 45 and 60 years old with active or convalescent COVID-19. The sequencing input was peripheral blood. As DNA, the CDR3 is TGTGCCAGCTCACCATTGCTAGCGGGAGACCCCGGGGAGCTGTTTTTT. Translated: CASSPLLAGDPGELFF. The full variable domain, with the rest looked up from reference TRBV18 and TRBJ2-2, is NAGVMQNPRHLVRRRGQEARLRCSPMKGHSHVYWYRQLPEEGLKFMVYLQKENIIDESGMPKERFSAEFPKEGPSILRIQQVVRGDSAAYFCASSPLLAGDPGELFFGEGSRLTVL.